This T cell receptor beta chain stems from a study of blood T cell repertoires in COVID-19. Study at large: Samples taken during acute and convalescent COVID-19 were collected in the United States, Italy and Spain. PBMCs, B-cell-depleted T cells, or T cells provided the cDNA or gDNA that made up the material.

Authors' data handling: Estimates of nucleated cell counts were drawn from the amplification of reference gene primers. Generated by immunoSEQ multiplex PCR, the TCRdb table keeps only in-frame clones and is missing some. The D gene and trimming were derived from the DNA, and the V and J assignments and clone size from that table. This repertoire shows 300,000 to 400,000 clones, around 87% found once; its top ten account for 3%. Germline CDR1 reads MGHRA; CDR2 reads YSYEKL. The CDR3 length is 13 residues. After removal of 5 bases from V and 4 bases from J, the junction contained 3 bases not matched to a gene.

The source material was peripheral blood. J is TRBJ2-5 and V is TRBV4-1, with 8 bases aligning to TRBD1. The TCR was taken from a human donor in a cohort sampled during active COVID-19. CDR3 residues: CASSRTGRETQYF. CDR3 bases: TGCGCCAGCAGCAGGACAGGGCGAGAGACCCAGTACTTC.